The 20 T cell receptor beta chains in this list originate from one sample, sequenced in a study of CD8+ T cells in alopecia areata (dated by TCRdb to 2016 to 2018). Library preparation was by the immunoSEQ multiplex PCR assay. RNA was extracted from all samples and reverse transcribed into cDNA, which served as template for TCR sequencing. TCRdb obtained this table from immuneACCESS and retained in-frame rearrangements with V and J assigned. These tables miss some clones; where compared with another copy, unresolved V genes account for less than half of the shortfall, and the remainder is unexplained. Recorded for this sample are some 190,000 clones; more than 50% of them occurred a single time. Clones ranked in the top ten supply over 0.9% of the sample. Read against the paper, the sample's time point label means: 20 to 30 weeks on oral tofacitinib. Taken with the paper, the label for treatment or condition translates to: oral pan-JAK inhibitor, 5-10 mg twice daily.

Sequenced here: CD4+ T cells sorted from blood, sampled at week 24, from a patient treated with tofacitinib. The receptors derive from a human donor with alopecia areata.

V is TRBV2 and J is TRBJ1-5, with D uncertain. The germline V gene encodes CDR1 SNHLY and CDR2 FYNNEI. The CDR3 runs to 14 residues. Trimming pared 8 bases from V and 2 bases from J, leaving 13 bases between. The CDR3 is CASSGDGGNQPQHF. The CDR3 nucleotides read TGTGCCAGCTCCGGCGACGGGGGCAATCAGCCCCAGCATTTT. The full variable domain, rest sourced from reference TRBV2 and TRBJ1-5, is EPEVTQTPSHQVTQMGQEVILRCVPISNHLYFYWYRQILGQKVEFLVSFYNNEISEKSEIFDDQFSVERPDGSNFTLKIRSTKLEDSAMYFCASSGDGGNQPQHFGDGTRLSIL.

The gene calls are TRBV15 and TRBJ2-5; no firm D call. CDR3 size: 12 residues. Germline CDR1 reads LNHNV; CDR2 reads YYDKDF (reference sequence). Trimming left V 3 bases short and J 5 bases short, with 7 bases between. The CDR3 nucleotides are TGTGCCACCAGCAGCCCTTTGGAGACCCAGTACTTC. Residues: CATSSPLETQYF.

The gene calls are TRBV11-2 and TRBJ2-3, with D possibly being TRBD2 (6 bases). Trimming pared 6 bases from V and 1 base from J, leaving 17 bases between. The CDR3 spans 16 residues. Germline V gene data show CDR1 as SGHAT and CDR2 as FQNNGV. The CDR3 region is CASSRRRGSGTDTQYF. The CDR3 nucleotides are TGTGCCAGCAGTAGAAGGCGGGGCTCTGGCACAGATACGCAGTATTTT.

The V call is TRBV25-1, the J call TRBJ2-7; perhaps D is TRBD1 or TRBD2 (5 bases each). Germline V gives CDR1 MGHDK, CDR2 SYGVNS. V was shortened by 0 bases and J by 6 bases, with 9 bases between the two germline ends. CDR3 size: 13 residues. The CDR3 nucleotides read TGTGCCAGCAGTGAATATAAGGGGAGCGAGCAGTACTTC. Its protein is CASSEYKGSEQYF.

The chain joins TRBV29-1 to TRBJ2-7, with 7 bases lining up with TRBD1. Germline lookup yields CDR1 SQVTM and CDR2 ANQGSEA. The J segment lost 3 bases and the V segment lost 3 bases, leaving 20 bases of the junction unmatched. The CDR3 contains 18 residues. In DNA form, the CDR3 reads TGCAGCGTTGATTTCACTTTAGCCGGGACAGTCGGACACTACGAGCAGTACTTC. It specifies CSVDFTLAGTVGHYEQYF.

This chain links TRBV7-2 with TRBJ2-7; D possibly matches TRBD1 or TRBD2 (5 bases each). This CDR3 is built from 14 residues. Germline CDR1 is SGHTA and CDR2 is FQGNSA. Trimming took 5 bases from V and 4 from J, leaving 15 bases between them. The CDR3: CASSPGRMPYEQYF. For the CDR3, the DNA is TGTGCCAGCAGCCCGGGACGGATGCCTTACGAGCAGTACTTC.

This CDR3 is CSVDSGETQYF. As DNA, the CDR3 is TGCAGCGTTGACTCGGGCGAGACCCAGTACTTC. The gene calls are TRBV29-1 and TRBJ2-5; D gene ambiguous. This CDR3 contains 11 residues. The germline V gene has CDR1 SQVTM and CDR2 ANQGSEA. The V end was cut by 3 bases, the J end by 5 bases, with 7 bases between. Together with reference TRBV29-1 and TRBJ2-5, the CDR3 gives the full variable domain: SAVISQKPSRDICQRGTSLTIQCQVDSQVTMMFWYRQQPGQSLTLIATANQGSEATYESGFVIDKFPISRPNLTFSTLTVSNMSPEDSSIYLCSVDSGETQYFGPGTRLLVL.

This chain uses TRBV5-1 with TRBJ2-1, with TRBD1 identical over 7 bases. The germline CDR1 and CDR2 sequences are SGHRS and YFSETQ. The V gene end was trimmed by 0 bases and the J gene end by 5 bases; junction bases not matched to a gene: 2. The CDR3 totals 14 residues. CDR3: CASSLGQGDNEQFF. CDR3 nucleotides: TGCGCCAGCAGCTTGGGGCAGGGGGACAATGAGCAGTTCTTC. The full variable domain, rest sourced from reference TRBV5-1 and TRBJ2-1, is KAGVTQTPRYLIKTRGQQVTLSCSPISGHRSVSWYQQTPGQGLQFLFEYFSETQRNKGNFPGRFSGRQFSNSRSEMNVSTLELGDSALYLCASSLGQGDNEQFFGPGTRLTVL.

This rearrangement joins TRBV11-3 to TRBJ2-7; TRBD2 aligns across 16 bases. The length of the CDR3 is 16 residues. V was pared by 5 bases and J by 5 bases, with 6 bases of the junction left unmatched. Germline lookup yields CDR1 SGHNT and CDR2 YENEEA. CDR3 residues: CASSLQGLAGGHEQYF. For the CDR3, the DNA is TGTGCCAGCAGCCTGCAGGGACTAGCGGGGGGGCACGAGCAGTACTTC.

The chain is built from TRBV7-9 and TRBJ1-2; weak D call: TRBD1 (5 bases). Germline V gives CDR1 SEHNR, CDR2 FQNEAQ (reference sequence). The CDR3 contains 16 residues. Trimming stripped 5 bases from V and 5 bases from J, with 21 bases between. The CDR3 is CASSPSPGGRGYGYTF. CDR3 DNA sequence: TGTGCCAGCAGCCCCAGCCCTGGGGGACGGGGATATGGCTACACCTTC. Filled out from reference TRBV7-9 and TRBJ1-2, the complete variable domain reads DTGVSQNPRHKITKRGQNVTFRCDPISEHNRLYWYRQTLGQGPEFLTYFQNEAQLEKSRLLSDRFSAERPKGSFSTLEIQRTEQGDSAMYLCASSPSPGGRGYGYTFGSGTRLTVV.

J is TRBJ2-1 and V is TRBV9; D remains ambiguous. Germline V lookup: CDR1 SGDLS, CDR2 YYNGEE. The CDR3 runs 14 residues. Trimming took off 3 bases at V and 7 bases at J, with 14 bases between the two ends. The CDR3, as DNA: TGTGCCAGCAGCGCCAGGTCCCAGTGGAATGAGCAGTTCTTC. Residues: CASSARSQWNEQFF.

This chain joins TRBV2 and TRBJ1-1; D gene uncertain. CDR3 size: 12 residues. Germline V gives CDR1 SNHLY, CDR2 FYNNEI. V shed 11 bases and J shed 4 bases, with 14 bases lying between them. CDR3 in amino acids: CALRDSSTEAFF. As DNA, the CDR3 is TGTGCCTTGCGGGATTCGAGCACTGAAGCTTTCTTT.

This chain joins TRBV4-3 and TRBJ1-1, with TRBD1 as a possible D gene (6 bases). Germline CDR1 reads LGHNA; CDR2 reads YSLEER. Trimming stripped 1 base from V and 5 bases from J, with 14 bases between. This CDR3 has 15 residues. The CDR3 nucleotides read TGCGCCAGCAGCCAAGTCCCAGGGGCGGTTACTGAAGCTTTCTTT. Its translation is CASSQVPGAVTEAFF.

This rearrangement joins TRBV5-1 to TRBJ1-6, with 8 bases fitting TRBD1. Germline CDR1 reads SGHRS; CDR2 reads YFSETQ. This CDR3 is built from 15 residues. The V and J ends lost 1 base and 5 bases, in that order; junction bases with no gene match: 2. In nucleotides, the CDR3 is TGCGCCAGCAGCTTGCGGACAGGGAATAATTCACCCCTCCACTTT. It translates to CASSLRTGNNSPLHF.

This chain connects TRBV4-2 to TRBJ2-2, with TRBD1 identical over 7 bases. The J segment lost 7 bases and the V segment lost 4 bases, leaving 6 bases of the junction unmatched. The germline CDR1 and CDR2 sequences are LGHNA and YNFKEQ. This CDR3 is built from 14 residues. The CDR3 coding sequence is TGTGCCAGCAGCCTCGACAGGGTCGACGGGGAGCTGTTTTTT. This translates into CASSLDRVDGELFF.

This chain links TRBV5-6 with TRBJ2-6; D is unresolved. Deletions cut 4 bases from V and 1 base from J, with 6 bases between. The CDR3 spans 14 residues. Germline V gives CDR1 SGHDT, CDR2 YYEEEE. CDR3 amino acids: CASSPASGANVLTF. The CDR3 DNA reads TGTGCCAGCAGCCCCGCATCTGGGGCCAACGTCCTGACTTTC.

This chain joins TRBV19 and TRBJ2-1, with 10 bases that match TRBD2. J was trimmed by 4 bases and V by 3 bases; bases with no gene match: 3. The CDR3 is 15 amino acids. Germline CDR1 and CDR2: LNHDA and SQIVND (reference sequence). The CDR3 DNA reads TGTGCCAGTAGTATTCAACTAGCGGGATACAATGAGCAGTTCTTC. Amino acids: CASSIQLAGYNEQFF. The entire variable domain, with the rest obtained from reference TRBV19 and TRBJ2-1, is as follows: DGGITQSPKYLFRKEGQNVTLSCEQNLNHDAMYWYRQDPGQGLRLIYYSQIVNDFQKGDIAEGYSVSREKKESFPLTVTSAQKNPTAFYLCASSIQLAGYNEQFFGPGTRLTVL.

This clone was observed a single time. This chain connects TRBV30 to TRBJ1-1, with no clear D. The CDR3 is 12 residues long. Trimming stripped 5 bases from V and 2 bases from J, with 9 bases between. CDR1 is GTSNPN and CDR2 is SVGIG in the germline V gene (reference sequence). The CDR3: CAWREVNTEAFF. CDR3 nucleotides: TGTGCCTGGCGAGAGGTCAACACTGAAGCTTTCTTT.

This clone was recorded a few times. The chain links TRBV6-6 to TRBJ1-6; the match to TRBD1 covers 7 bases. The CDR3 covers 14 residues. V lost 5 bases, J lost 4 bases, and 2 bases stayed unmatched. CDR1 MNHNY and CDR2 SVGAGI come from the germline V gene (reference sequence). The CDR3 coding sequence is TGTGCCAGCAGTCCGGGACAGTATAATTCACCCCTCCACTTT. It codes for CASSPGQYNSPLHF.

A few counts support this clone. This chain joins TRBV5-4 and TRBJ2-3; 8 bases are shared with TRBD2. Germline V CDR1 and CDR2: SGHNT, YYREEE (reference sequence). CDR3 size: 17 residues. Germline trimming cut 8 bases from V and 1 base from J; bases unmatched to any gene: 15. The CDR3 bases are TGTGCCAGTCAGAGCGGGGGTCGCGGGATAGGCACAGATACGCAGTATTTT. Amino acids: CASQSGGRGIGTDTQYF.